This TCR delta chain was obtained from a study of γδ T cells in repeated Plasmodium falciparum infection. On the study more broadly: Donors were malaria-exposed Malian children or age- and gender-matched Australian children.

As for this clone: TCRdb records a much larger clone's protein for this DNA, with a difference at residue 15 that likely arises from a read error; the protein given is the translation of the DNA.

This CDR3 is built from 17 residues. Germline V gene lookup returns CDR1 TSWWSYY and CDR2 QGS. TCRdb reanalyzed the multiplex PCR reads using CATT. Seen here are some 50,000 delta-chain clones, 1.6% observed once, and the top ten hold 8.6%. Bulk repertoires came from Vgamma9/Vdelta2+ or Vdelta2-negative gammadelta T cells flow-sorted from PBMC. The V gene is TRDV1, but the J gene lacks a call; the table calls TRDD3, which could not be checked here. This sequence was found in a pool of human donors (malaria-infected and uninfected, not separated). The sample was gamma-delta T cells from blood. For the CDR3, the DNA is TGTGCTCTTGGGGAACTCAGGGGGATACATGACACCGATAAACCCATCTTT. Its protein product is CALGELRGIHDTDKPIF.